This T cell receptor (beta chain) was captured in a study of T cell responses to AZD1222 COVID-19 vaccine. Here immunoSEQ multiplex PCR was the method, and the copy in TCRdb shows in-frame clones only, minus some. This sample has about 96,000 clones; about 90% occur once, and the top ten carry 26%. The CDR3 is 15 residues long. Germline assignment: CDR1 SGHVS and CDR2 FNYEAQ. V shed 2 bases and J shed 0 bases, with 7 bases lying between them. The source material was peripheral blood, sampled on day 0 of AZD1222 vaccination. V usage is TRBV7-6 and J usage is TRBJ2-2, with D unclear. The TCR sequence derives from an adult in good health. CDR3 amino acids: CASSLRQANTGELFF. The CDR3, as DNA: TGTGCCAGCAGCTTAAGACAAGCGAACACCGGGGAGCTGTTTTTT.